This entry lists 22 T cell receptor beta chains sequenced from one sample in a study of regulatory T cells in long-lasting Graves disease (dated by TCRdb to the early 2020s). Libraries were constructed by multiplex PCR. Sequencing was performed on an Illumina HiSeq 4000. To build TCR beta libraries, CDR3 regions were amplified by Arm-PCR using iRepertoire HTBI primers. TCRdb applied fastp at Q25 and MiXCR to the public reads, then kept only in-frame beta chains. Rows are combined by CDR3 protein, so each entry shows the most common genes and DNA. In all, the sample holds 700,000 or so distinct CDR3 sequences, and about 30% of those were seen once. The ten largest clones capture roughly 40% of the sample. The sample's time point label, in plain terms: persistent/refractory GD, antithyroid drugs over 5 years with positive TRAb. For both TCR sequencing and RNA sequencing, RNA was extracted from PBMCs in TRIzol.

The sample in question was peripheral blood mononuclear cells (PBMCs), obtained when the disease was refractory, from a patient treated with antithyroid drugs. The receptors derive from a female donor with Graves disease.

A word on this clonotype: This sequence may be a read error, since a much larger clone differs from it by one base. The rearrangement joins TRBV20-1 to TRBJ1-1; possible D gene TRBD1, 6 bases. The CDR3 spans 15 residues. V was trimmed by 3 bases and J by 4 bases, leaving 18 bases between them. Looked up from germline, CDR1 is DFQATT and CDR2 is SNEGSKA (reference sequence). This CDR3 reads CSASIDSGGGTEAFF. The CDR3 bases are TGCAGTGCTAGCATCGATTCGGGGGGCGGCACTGAAGCTTTCTTT.

The count of this clonotype is one. It is likely a read error, because the conserved phenylalanine at the end of the CDR3 is missing. The V call is TRBV7-2, the J call TRBJ2-7; 7 bases are a match to TRBD1. The trim removed 2 bases at V and 3 bases at J, leaving 10 bases unmatched. In germline, CDR1 is SGHTA, CDR2 FQGNSA. The CDR3 totals 16 residues. CDR3 sequence: CASSLTTGTAFYEQYS. CDR3 sequence (DNA): TGTGCCAGCAGCTTAACGACCGGGACAGCTTTCTACGAGCAGTACTCC.

The chain recombines TRBV6-1 with TRBJ1-5, with D possibly matching TRBD1 (6 bases). The V and J ends lost 6 bases and 6 bases respectively, with 15 bases between them. The CDR3 is 14 amino acids. Germline V gene data show CDR1 as MNHNS and CDR2 as SASEGT. Here the CDR3 DNA reads TGTGCCAGCAGCTCCGGGGGACAAGGTCAGCCCCAGCATTTT. Amino acid sequence: CASSSGGQGQPQHF.

In DNA, the CDR3 is TGCGCCAGCAGTGAGGACGGATGGAATTCACCCCTCCACTTT. Its translation: CASSEDGWNSPLHF. The chain employs TRBV10-2 and TRBJ1-6; D unresolved. This CDR3 has 14 residues. Germline V lookup: CDR1 WSHSY, CDR2 SAAADI. V shed 2 bases and J shed 7 bases, with 9 bases lying between them.

This clonotype was observed at least ten times. J is TRBJ2-7 and V is TRBV6-2 or TRBV6-3; TRBD2 might be the D (8 bases). Germline loops: CDR1 MNHEY, CDR2 SVGEGT. The CDR3 sequence is 17 residues long. The germline V and J ends were trimmed by 2 bases and 5 bases, with 22 bases remaining between them. The CDR3 loop reads CASSYARGSGRPHEQYF. Here the CDR3 DNA reads TGTGCCAGCAGTTACGCCAGGGGGAGCGGGAGACCCCACGAGCAGTACTTC.

J is TRBJ2-5 and V is TRBV5-6; 10 nucleotides agree with TRBD2. The CDR3 sequence is 18 residues long. J was trimmed by 4 bases and V by 4 bases; bases with no gene match: 16. Germline values: CDR1 SGHDT, CDR2 YYEEEE. Here the CDR3 reads CASSRGALAGLVGETQYF. CDR3 sequence (DNA): TGTGCCAGCAGCCGCGGAGCACTAGCGGGGTTGGTAGGAGAGACCCAGTACTTC.

The chain uses TRBV6-1 and TRBJ1-2; no firm D call. Germline loops: CDR1 MNHNS, CDR2 SASEGT. V lost 6 bases to trimming and J lost 0 bases, with 11 bases between them. This CDR3 has 14 residues. CDR3 amino acids: CASSRTRSNYGYTF. The CDR3 coding sequence is TGTGCCAGCAGCCGGACCCGTTCTAACTATGGCTACACCTTC.

As regards this clonotype: This may be a read error, as it is one base from a much larger clone. The chain links TRBV11-2 to TRBJ2-5, with 9 bases that match TRBD1. The CDR3 is made up of 15 amino acids. Looked up from germline, CDR1 is SGHAT and CDR2 is FQNNGV. The CDR3 nucleotides read TGTGCCAGCAGCTCCTACAGGGGGCAGGGGGAGACCCGGTACTTC. This sequence encodes CASSSYRGQGETRYF.

In this sample, this clonotype turned up a few times. The genes are TRBV5-1 and TRBJ2-6, with TRBD1 as a possible D gene (8 bases). Germline V gives CDR1 SGHRS, CDR2 YFSETQ. CDR3 size: 20 residues. The V gene lost 3 bases and the J gene lost 2 bases, with 24 bases spanning the gap. This CDR3 reads CASSYQAGQAIVTGANVLTF. The CDR3 DNA reads TGCGCCAGCAGCTATCAAGCGGGACAGGCTATCGTGACTGGGGCCAACGTCCTGACTTTC. Complete variable domain (other parts from reference TRBV5-1 and TRBJ2-6): KAGVTQTPRYLIKTRGQQVTLSCSPISGHRSVSWYQQTPGQGLQFLFEYFSETQRNKGNFPGRFSGRQFSNSRSEMNVSTLELGDSALYLCASSYQAGQAIVTGANVLTFGAGSRLTVL.

This clonotype was picked up many times. The chain employs TRBV28 and TRBJ1-2, with D hard to call. V was clipped by 6 bases and J by 4 bases, with 12 bases between them. CDR1 is MDHEN and CDR2 is SYDVKM in the germline V gene. The CDR3 is 13 amino acids. The CDR3 nucleotides are TGTGCCAGCAGCCAACAAAACCTCTATGGCTACACCTTC. Residues: CASSQQNLYGYTF.

This clonotype was seen more than once but under ten times. The chain is built from TRBV7-9 and TRBJ1-1; maybe TRBD1 (5 bases). The ends were cut back, 1 base at V and 0 bases at J, with 9 bases in the middle. Germline V lookup: CDR1 SEHNR, CDR2 FQNEAQ (reference sequence). The length of the CDR3 is 15 residues. The CDR3 DNA reads as TGTGCCAGCAGCTTAGTGCGGGGACTGAACACTGAAGCTTTCTTT. Translation: CASSLVRGLNTEAFF.

The chain carries TRBV9 and TRBJ1-1; 7 bases are shared with TRBD1. Trimming took 2 bases from V and 6 from J; bases not matched to a gene: 7. The CDR3 is made up of 14 amino acids. Germline loops: CDR1 SGDLS, CDR2 YYNGEE. This CDR3 reads CASSVGQVSPEAFF. Written as DNA, the CDR3 is TGTGCCAGCAGCGTCGGACAGGTCTCACCTGAAGCTTTCTTT.

For this clonotype: At one boundary the junction diverges from the germline segment, which might be a read error. The rearrangement links TRBV19 to TRBJ1-4; D is possibly TRBD1 (6 bases). The CDR3 spans 17 residues. CDR1 is LNHDA, CDR2 SQIVND, per germline (reference sequence). CDR3 loop: CASTPPGGAETNEKLLF. The CDR3 DNA reads as TGTGCCAGTACGCCGCCGGGGGGCGCAGAAACTAATGAAAAACTGCTTTTT.

V usage is TRBV7-2 and J usage is TRBJ2-2, with TRBD2 matching 13 bases. This CDR3 has 17 residues. The germline V gene has CDR1 SGHTA and CDR2 FQGNSA. V lost 3 bases, J lost 5 bases, and 6 bases stayed unmatched. Here the CDR3 DNA reads TGTGCCAGCAGCTTTGGACTAGCGGGAGTTTCGACCGGGGAGCTGTTTTTT. It codes for CASSFGLAGVSTGELFF.

This clonotype appeared a few times. The J gene is TRBJ2-7, the V gene TRBV24-1, with D perhaps being TRBD1 or TRBD2 (5 bases each). The germline V gene has CDR1 KGHDR and CDR2 SFDVKD. With 4 bases removed from V and 2 bases from J, the gap between germline ends came to 23 bases. This CDR3 spans 18 amino acids. The CDR3 DNA sequence: TGTGCCACCAGTGAGGGACCGGGACGGAAGACCGTTCCCTACGAGCAGTACTTC. Its protein is CATSEGPGRKTVPYEQYF.

In the case of this clonotype: A read error is possible here, since a much larger clone lies one base away. This chain's CDR3 is CASGSVVGTEAFF. The CDR3 region has the DNA TGTGCTAGTGGTTCGGTAGTGGGAACTGAAGCTTTCTTT. This chain joins TRBV12-5 and TRBJ1-1; unclear D gene. The ends were cut back, 4 bases at V and 5 bases at J, with 11 bases in the middle. Germline values: CDR1 LGHNT, CDR2 FRNRAP. The CDR3 sequence is 13 residues long.

The chain recombines TRBV9 with TRBJ1-1, with D possibly matching TRBD1 (5 bases). The V gene's germline CDR1 is SGDLS and CDR2 YYNGEE. This CDR3 has 13 amino acids. Trimming took off 4 bases at V and 6 bases at J, with 13 bases between the two ends. The CDR3 region has the DNA TGTGCCAGCAGCTGGGGGGGAGGCTCTGAAGCTTTCTTT. This translates into CASSWGGGSEAFF.

V is TRBV19 and J is TRBJ2-5; 7 bases are a match to TRBD1. The J segment lost 1 base and the V segment lost 10 bases, leaving 12 bases of the junction unmatched. The CDR3 is 15 amino acids. Germline V lookup: CDR1 LNHDA, CDR2 SQIVND (reference sequence). The CDR3 loop is CATKSTGVPQETQYF. CDR3 in DNA: TGTGCCACTAAGAGCACAGGGGTCCCCCAAGAGACCCAGTACTTC.

This clonotype has a count of ten or more. The chain uses TRBV7-2 and TRBJ1-2; no clear D gene. The germline V gene has CDR1 SGHTA and CDR2 FQGNSA. The V gene lost 5 bases and the J gene lost 1 base, with 8 bases spanning the gap. The CDR3 has 13 residues. The CDR3 sequence is CASSVTVNYGYTF. The CDR3 nucleotides read TGTGCCAGCAGCGTTACAGTTAACTATGGCTACACCTTC.

Here the CDR3 reads CASSVNRVESPLHF. For the CDR3, the DNA is TGTGCCAGCAGCGTCAACAGGGTTGAGTCACCCCTCCACTTT. J is TRBJ1-6 and V is TRBV27; the D gene is possibly TRBD1 (6 bases). V shed 6 bases and J shed 10 bases, with 16 bases lying between them. The length of the CDR3 is 14 residues. Germline lookup yields CDR1 MNHEY and CDR2 SMNVEV (reference sequence).

The V gene is TRBV6-1, the J gene TRBJ2-5; 9 nucleotides align to TRBD1. Losses at the gene ends were 2 bases for V and 2 bases for J; bases not matched to a gene: 6. Germline V gene sequence: CDR1 MNHNS, CDR2 SASEGT. This CDR3 comprises 16 residues. CDR3 bases: TGTGCCAGCAGTGAACACCCCGACAGGGGGCAAGAGACCCAGTACTTC. Encoded protein: CASSEHPDRGQETQYF.

This clonotype was observed many times. The V gene is TRBV12-3 or TRBV12-4, the J gene TRBJ1-1; D not resolved. The V end was cut by 2 bases, the J end by 1 base, with 5 bases between. The CDR3 has 13 amino acids. CDR3 DNA sequence: TGTGCCAGCAGTTTACAGCCGAACACTGAAGCTTTCTTT. Translated: CASSLQPNTEAFF.